This T cell receptor beta chain was found in a study of OX40 agonist ivuxolimab in advanced cancers. Study-wide points: Still undetermined is the antigen specificity of the expanded peripheral T cells.

Samples were taken at baseline and on day 1 of cycles 4 and 7. Worth noting for this clone: Its specificity is not known.

Produced via immunoSEQ multiplex PCR; TCRdb's table is partial and in-frame only. The data hold about 91,000 clones, with around 84% observed a single time. Looked up from germline, CDR1 is SGHVS and CDR2 is FQNEAQ. V trimming: 1 base; J trimming: 6 bases; junction bases outside the gene matches: 5. CDR3 length: 15 residues. The chain carries TRBV7-8 and TRBJ1-5; the match to TRBD1 covers 8 bases. Here the sequenced sample was CD4+ or CD8+ T cells sorted from blood, taken in a trial of the OX40 agonist ivuxolimab. The receptor was isolated from an adult with an advanced solid tumor such as melanoma, head and neck, liver or kidney cancer. Here the CDR3 reads CASSLGQGARQPQHF. The CDR3 bases are TGTGCCAGCAGCTTAGGCCAGGGGGCTCGTCAGCCCCAGCATTTT.